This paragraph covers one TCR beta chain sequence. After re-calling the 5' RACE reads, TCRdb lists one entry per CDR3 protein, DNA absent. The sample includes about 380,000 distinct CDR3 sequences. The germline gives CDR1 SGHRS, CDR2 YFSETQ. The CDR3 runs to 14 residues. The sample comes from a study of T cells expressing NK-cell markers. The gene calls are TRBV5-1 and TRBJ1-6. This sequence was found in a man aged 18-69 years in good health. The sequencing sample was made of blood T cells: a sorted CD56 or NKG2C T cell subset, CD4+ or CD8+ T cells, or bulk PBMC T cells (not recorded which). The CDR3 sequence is CASSYGETYSPLHF. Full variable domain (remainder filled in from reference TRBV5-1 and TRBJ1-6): KAGVTQTPRYLIKTRGQQVTLSCSPISGHRSVSWYQQTPGQGLQFLFEYFSETQRNKGNFPGRFSGRQFSNSRSEMNVSTLELGDSALYLCASSYGETYSPLHFGNGTRLTVT.